This passage covers 28 T cell receptor beta chains from one sample sequenced in a study of blood T cell repertoires in COVID-19. Data came from immunoSEQ multiplex PCR; TCRdb stores just in-frame clones and leaves some out. Here the sample spans approximately 100,000 clones, 81% being singletons. Sequences were obtained from peripheral blood. The source of these receptors is a human donor in a cohort sampled during active COVID-19.

The chain links TRBV7-6 to TRBJ1-1, with a weak D call TRBD1 (5 bases). CDR3 size: 13 residues. The germline gives CDR1 SGHVS, CDR2 FNYEAQ. The ends were cut back, 5 bases at V and 0 bases at J, with 7 bases in the middle. CDR3 in amino acids: CASSLTVNTEAFF. DNA for the CDR3: TGTGCCAGCAGCCTGACAGTGAACACTGAAGCTTTCTTT.

This clone was counted a few times. The chain uses TRBV18 and TRBJ2-7; a weak D match, TRBD1 (6 bases). Germline assignment: CDR1 KGHSH and CDR2 LQKENI. The ends were cut back, 2 bases at V and 5 bases at J, with 13 bases in the middle. The CDR3 extends over 14 amino acids. The CDR3: CASSPGGGGHEQYF. The CDR3 nucleotides are TGTGCCAGCTCACCAGGGGGCGGTGGTCACGAGCAGTACTTC. Drawing the rest from reference TRBV18 and TRBJ2-7, the complete variable domain is NAGVMQNPRHLVRRRGQEARLRCSPMKGHSHVYWYRQLPEEGLKFMVYLQKENIIDESGMPKERFSAEFPKEGPSILRIQQVVRGDSAAYFCASSPGGGGHEQYFGPGTRLTVT.

This clone was seen a few times. V usage is TRBV2 and J usage is TRBJ1-5, with D perhaps TRBD1 (5 bases). CDR1 is SNHLY, CDR2 FYNNEI, per germline. The V end lost 5 bases, the J end lost 5 bases, and 7 bases lay between the germline ends. This CDR3 has 12 amino acids. CDR3 DNA: TGTGCCAGCAGTTTAGGGGATCAGCCCCAGCATTTT. It codes for CASSLGDQPQHF.

CDR3 nucleotide sequence: TGCAGCGTTCTCCTGGGGGGTGGAAACACCATATATTTT. Encoded protein: CSVLLGGGNTIYF. The chain has TRBV29-1 and TRBJ1-3; TRBD1 is a possible D gene (5 bases). V lost 5 bases and J 3 bases, leaving 11 bases between the germline ends. CDR1 SQVTM and CDR2 ANQGSEA come from the germline V gene. The CDR3 consists of 13 residues. Full variable domain (rest looked up from reference TRBV29-1 and TRBJ1-3): SAVISQKPSRDICQRGTSLTIQCQVDSQVTMMFWYRQQPGQSLTLIATANQGSEATYESGFVIDKFPISRPNLTFSTLTVSNMSPEDSSIYLCSVLLGGGNTIYFGEGSWLTVV.

This clone occurred many times. The J gene is TRBJ1-5, the V gene TRBV19; D gene uncertain. CDR3 length equals 15 residues. Trimming took 0 bases from V and 6 from J, leaving 12 bases between them. Germline CDR1 is LNHDA and CDR2 is SQIVND (reference sequence). The CDR3 protein is CASSIDLSGIQPQHF. CDR3 bases: TGTGCCAGTAGTATAGATCTATCGGGGATTCAGCCCCAGCATTTT.

V gene TRBV7-2 combines with J gene TRBJ2-7; 8 bases are a match to TRBD1. The CDR3 has 14 amino acids. Germline assignment: CDR1 SGHTA and CDR2 FQGNSA. The ends lost 4 bases at V and 2 bases at J; junction bases unmatched: 4. CDR3 in DNA: TGTGCCAGCAGCTACAGACAGGGGCCCTACGAGCAGTACTTC. This sequence encodes CASSYRQGPYEQYF.

The gene calls are TRBV4-2 and TRBJ1-3, with 7 nucleotides matching TRBD1. J gave up 0 bases and V 3 bases, and 5 bases lay outside the gene matches. Germline V gene lookup returns CDR1 LGHNA and CDR2 YNFKEQ. The CDR3 extends over 16 amino acids. The CDR3 loop reads CASSQGQRSSGNTIYF. The CDR3 DNA reads TGTGCCAGCAGCCAGGGACAGAGATCCTCTGGAAACACCATATATTTT.

This clone is a singleton in its sample. The chain carries TRBV19 and TRBJ1-3; D is perhaps TRBD1 (5 bases). Germline CDR1 is LNHDA and CDR2 is SQIVND (reference sequence). The V end lost 6 bases, the J end lost 2 bases, and 23 bases lay between the germline ends. This CDR3 contains 18 residues. The DNA of the CDR3 is TGTGCCAGTAGCGAATTATTTCGACGGCAGGGAACTGGAAACACCATATATTTT. Translation: CASSELFRRQGTGNTIYF.

The V call is TRBV4-2, the J call TRBJ2-7, with 9 bases aligning to TRBD1. CDR1 and CDR2 from the germline V gene are LGHNA and YNFKEQ. Losses at the gene ends were 4 bases for V and 0 bases for J; bases not matched to a gene: 7. The CDR3 is 16 residues long. The CDR3: CASSRTQGADSYEQYF. The CDR3, as DNA: TGTGCCAGCAGCCGAACACAGGGGGCTGACTCCTACGAGCAGTACTTC.

The V gene is TRBV29-1, the J gene TRBJ1-5, with 8 nucleotides matching TRBD1. The germline CDR1 and CDR2 sequences are SQVTM and ANQGSEA. The CDR3 spans 12 residues. Trimming cost V 7 bases and J 6 bases; bases outside gene matches: 5. CDR3: CSGGDRGQPQHF. In nucleotides, the CDR3 is TGCAGCGGCGGTGACAGGGGTCAGCCCCAGCATTTT.

V is TRBV6-6 and J is TRBJ2-7; the match to TRBD1 covers 9 bases. V shed 7 bases and J 5 bases; nucleotides not matched to a gene: 9. Germline V gene data show CDR1 as MNHNY and CDR2 as SVGAGI (reference sequence). The CDR3 sequence is 14 residues long. The DNA of the CDR3 is TGTGCCAGCAAACTACAGGGGGCGTTAGACGAGCAGTACTTC. It specifies CASKLQGALDEQYF.

V is TRBV21-1 and J is TRBJ2-3; whether TRBD2, the table's D call, matches the DNA was not checked. TRBV21-1 is recorded as a pseudogene. This CDR3 region has 16 residues. The CDR3 region is CASSDRTSGGIDTQYF. The CDR3 nucleotides are TGTGCCAGCAGCGACCGGACTAGCGGGGGGATAGATACGCAGTATTTT.

This chain joins TRBV7-2 and TRBJ1-6; 9 bases line up with TRBD1. V dropped 1 base and J dropped 10; count of bases not matched to a gene: 8. There are 16 residues in the CDR3. CDR1 and CDR2 (germline): SGHTA, FQGNSA. The DNA for the CDR3 is TGTGCCAGCAGCTTAGGACAGGGGGGGAGGGAGTCACCCCTCCACTTT. Its protein is CASSLGQGGRESPLHF.

The sample holds a few counts of this clone. The V call is TRBV28, the J call TRBJ2-7; D gene ambiguous. The CDR3 spans 12 residues. Looked up from germline, CDR1 is MDHEN and CDR2 is SYDVKM. Between the trimmed V and J ends, which lost 5 bases and 3 bases, there was a span of 8 bases. Here the CDR3 reads CASSPSDYEQYF. In DNA form, the CDR3 reads TGTGCCAGCAGTCCCTCAGACTACGAGCAGTACTTC.

This rearrangement joins TRBV27 to TRBJ1-6; TRBD1 matches at 7 bases. The length of the CDR3 is 16 residues. The V gene's germline CDR1 is MNHEY and CDR2 SMNVEV (reference sequence). Germline trimming cut 3 bases from V and 9 bases from J; bases unmatched to any gene: 11. The CDR3: CASSFKQGREGSPLHF. The CDR3, as DNA: TGTGCCAGCAGTTTCAAACAGGGGCGTGAGGGTTCACCCCTCCACTTT.

The V and J genes are TRBV5-4 and TRBJ2-3; tentatively, D is TRBD2 (6 bases). Germline V lookup: CDR1 SGHNT, CDR2 YYREEE (reference sequence). The CDR3 runs 15 residues. Trimming removed 0 bases at V and 4 bases at J, with 12 bases between. CDR3 loop: CASSLAPDYPDTQYF. The CDR3 coding sequence is TGTGCCAGCAGCTTGGCCCCGGACTACCCAGATACGCAGTATTTT.

The J gene is TRBJ1-3, the V gene TRBV28; D is unresolved. CDR3 length equals 14 residues. Germline CDR1 is MDHEN and CDR2 is SYDVKM. Trimming took 4 bases from V and 2 from J, leaving 9 bases between them. In DNA, the CDR3 is TGTGCCAGCAGTTCGCCTGGGCCTGGAAACACCATATATTTT. Its translation is CASSSPGPGNTIYF.

This clone was seen a few times. The rearrangement uses TRBV11-2 and TRBJ1-1; 8 positions agree with TRBD1. Germline V lookup: CDR1 SGHAT, CDR2 FQNNGV. V was pared by 0 bases and J by 8 bases, with 8 bases of the junction left unmatched. CDR3 length equals 15 residues. The CDR3: CASSLDEDRVREAFF. DNA of the CDR3: TGTGCCAGCAGCTTAGATGAGGACAGGGTAAGAGAAGCTTTCTTT.

The gene calls are TRBV4-1 and TRBJ2-7; D is perhaps TRBD1 (5 bases). The CDR3 runs 15 residues. Between the trimmed V and J ends, which lost 0 bases and 4 bases, there was a span of 13 bases. CDR1 MGHRA and CDR2 YSYEKL come from the germline V gene. The CDR3 is CASSQEFQGRYEQYF. The CDR3 DNA reads as TGCGCCAGCAGCCAAGAATTTCAGGGTAGGTACGAGCAGTACTTC.

The rearrangement joins TRBV7-2 to TRBJ2-1, with D possibly TRBD2 on 6 matching bases. There are 15 residues in the CDR3. The germline V gene encodes CDR1 SGHTA and CDR2 FQGNSA. V was clipped by 1 base and J by 2 bases, with 9 bases between them. CDR3 nucleotide sequence: TGTGCCAGCAGCTTAGGCGGGGTAACCTACAATGAGCAGTTCTTC. Translated, it gives CASSLGGVTYNEQFF.

This clone has just a few counts. The chain has TRBV7-2 and TRBJ1-1; D is uncertain. CDR1 is SGHTA, CDR2 FQGNSA, per germline. V shed 5 bases and J shed 0 bases, with 7 bases lying between them. CDR3 length: 13 residues. In DNA form, the CDR3 reads TGTGCCAGCAGCAGCGGGCTGAACACTGAAGCTTTCTTT. It encodes CASSSGLNTEAFF.

The rearrangement joins TRBV6-6 to TRBJ1-5, with TRBD1 matching 9 bases. The length of the CDR3 is 14 residues. V lost 7 bases to trimming and J lost 6 bases; unmatched junction nucleotides: 7. Germline CDR1 reads MNHNY; CDR2 reads SVGAGI (reference sequence). The CDR3 reads CASNTGGAGQPQHF. Written as DNA, the CDR3 is TGTGCCAGCAATACAGGGGGCGCGGGTCAGCCCCAGCATTTT.

The chain uses TRBV30 and TRBJ2-3, with D possibly matching TRBD1 (5 bases). V was cut by 7 bases and J by 5 bases, with 13 bases left in between. The CDR3 contains 12 residues. The germline V gene has CDR1 GTSNPN and CDR2 SVGIG (reference sequence). The CDR3 loop is CASVRTQDTQYF. The DNA for the CDR3 is TGTGCCTCTGTCCGGACACAAGATACGCAGTATTTT.

V is TRBV27 and J is TRBJ2-6, with TRBD1 as a possible D gene (5 bases). Germline V CDR1 and CDR2: MNHEY, SMNVEV (reference sequence). The CDR3 extends over 16 amino acids. The V end lost 4 bases, the J end lost 2 bases, and 12 bases lay between the germline ends. In nucleotides, the CDR3 is TGTGCCAGCAGTTCCCCCAGGGCTACTGGGGCCAACGTCCTGACTTTC. Protein sequence: CASSSPRATGANVLTF.

The chain uses TRBV9 and TRBJ2-1, with TRBD2 matching over 12 bases. The CDR3 consists of 14 residues. Unmatched junction bases numbered 5, after V lost 4 bases and J lost 9 bases. Germline CDR1 is SGDLS and CDR2 is YYNGEE. The CDR3 is CASSSGTSGREQFF. CDR3 in DNA: TGTGCCAGCAGCTCCGGGACTAGCGGGCGTGAGCAGTTCTTC.

The chain links TRBV3-1 (or the pseudogene TRBV3-2) to TRBJ2-5; 10 bases align to TRBD2. CDR3 size: 18 residues. The junction had 12 bases not matched to a gene; V was cut back by 1 base and J by 4 bases. CDR1 is LGHDT, CDR2 YNNKEL, per germline (reference sequence). CDR3 sequence: CASSQVVSAGGPSETQYF. The CDR3 DNA reads TGTGCCAGCAGCCAAGTAGTATCAGCGGGGGGGCCGTCAGAGACCCAGTACTTC.

The chain is built from TRBV6-6 and TRBJ1-2, with 8 bases lining up with TRBD1. The CDR3 is made up of 14 amino acids. Trimming cost V 6 bases and J 7 bases; bases outside gene matches: 10. Looked up from germline, CDR1 is MNHNY and CDR2 is SVGAGI (reference sequence). The CDR3 loop reads CASRDRAINGGYTF. CDR3 coding DNA: TGTGCCAGCAGGGACAGGGCGATAAACGGTGGCTACACCTTC.

The rearrangement joins TRBV4-3 to TRBJ2-5; 8 positions match TRBD2. CDR1 LGHNA and CDR2 YSLEER come from the germline V gene. V dropped 1 base and J dropped 5; count of bases not matched to a gene: 9. This CDR3 has 16 amino acids. The CDR3 protein is CASSQVDRGGLETQYF. The CDR3 bases are TGCGCCAGCAGCCAAGTAGACCGGGGGGGCCTTGAGACCCAGTACTTC.